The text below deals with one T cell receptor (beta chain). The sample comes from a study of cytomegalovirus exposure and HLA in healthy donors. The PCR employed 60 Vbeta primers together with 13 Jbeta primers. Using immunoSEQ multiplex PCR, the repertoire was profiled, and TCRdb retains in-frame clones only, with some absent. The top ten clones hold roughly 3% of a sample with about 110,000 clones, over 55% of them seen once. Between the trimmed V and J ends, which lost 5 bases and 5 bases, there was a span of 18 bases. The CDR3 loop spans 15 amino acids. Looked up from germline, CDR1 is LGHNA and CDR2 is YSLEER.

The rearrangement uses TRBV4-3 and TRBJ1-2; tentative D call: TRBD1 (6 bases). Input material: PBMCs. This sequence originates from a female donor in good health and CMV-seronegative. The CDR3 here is CASSDFRQARYGYTF. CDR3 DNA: TGCGCCAGCAGCGACTTCCGACAGGCCCGGTATGGCTACACCTTC.